The 21 T cell receptor beta chains below all came from one sample that was sequenced in a study of cytomegalovirus exposure and HLA in healthy donors. Profiling relied on immunoSEQ multiplex PCR, and the TCRdb table lists in-frame clones only, not all of them. The sample has 80,000 to 100,000 clones; approximately 91% are singletons. What was sequenced was PBMCs. The receptors stem from a man aged 30-40 years in good health and CMV-seronegative.

The rearrangement links TRBV27 to TRBJ1-3; D is ambiguous. This CDR3 is 16 amino acids long. Germline-derived CDR1 and CDR2 are MNHEY and SMNVEV (reference sequence). The V end was cut by 4 bases, the J end by 0 bases, with 13 bases between. CDR3 region: CASSSRPGISGNTIYF. CDR3 nucleotides: TGTGCCAGCAGTTCGCGGCCCGGAATCTCTGGAAACACCATATATTTT.

This clone was counted a single time. The gene calls are TRBV19 and TRBJ2-7, with D possibly matching TRBD1 (5 bases). CDR3 length equals 14 residues. V was trimmed by 1 base and J by 1 base, leaving 8 bases between them. CDR1 and CDR2 (germline): LNHDA, SQIVND (reference sequence). The CDR3, as DNA: TGTGCCAGTAGTATAGCGAAGGGGTCCTACGAGCAGTACTTC. This codes for CASSIAKGSYEQYF.

By sample share, this clone is medium-sized. V gene TRBV6-4 combines with J gene TRBJ2-1, with TRBD2 identical over 10 bases. Trimming cost V 0 bases and J 7 bases; bases outside gene matches: 0. The CDR3 contains 14 residues. Germline lookup yields CDR1 MRHNA and CDR2 SNTAGT. The CDR3: CASSDSSGGNEQFF. The CDR3 bases are TGTGCCAGCAGTGACTCTAGCGGGGGGAATGAGCAGTTCTTC.

V gene TRBV4-1 combines with J gene TRBJ1-5; the D gene is possibly TRBD1 (6 bases). Trimming shortened V by 2 bases and J by 9 bases, and 26 bases separated the two germline ends. The CDR3 runs 18 residues. Germline assignment: CDR1 MGHRA and CDR2 YSYEKL. CDR3 sequence: CASSQITGGGTSLGPQHF. As DNA, the CDR3 is TGCGCCAGCAGCCAAATTACCGGGGGGGGGACATCTCTAGGGCCCCAGCATTTT.

The chain combines TRBV9 with TRBJ1-1; 7 bases map to TRBD1. Per germline, CDR1 SGDLS and CDR2 YYNGEE. V dropped 2 bases and J dropped 5; count of bases not matched to a gene: 6. The CDR3 extends over 14 amino acids. CDR3 bases: TGTGCCAGCAGCGTGGAGACAGGGAGTACTGAAGCTTTCTTT. Its protein is CASSVETGSTEAFF.

The V gene is TRBV28, the J gene TRBJ1-6, with D unclear. Germline V gene lookup returns CDR1 MDHEN and CDR2 SYDVKM. Trimming left V 3 bases short and J 4 bases short, with 7 bases between. The CDR3 contains 14 residues. In nucleotides, the CDR3 is TGTGCCAGCAGTTTCTTCAGTTATAATTCACCCCTCCACTTT. It is translated as CASSFFSYNSPLHF.

The rearrangement uses TRBV5-1 and TRBJ2-2; 7 positions agree with TRBD1. CDR1 is SGHRS and CDR2 is YFSETQ in the germline V gene. With 1 base clipped from V and 0 bases from J, the junction kept 6 bases outside the gene matches. The CDR3 contains 17 residues. CDR3 DNA: TGCGCCAGCAGCTTGCCGGACAGGTTTGCGAACACCGGGGAGCTGTTTTTT. Translating gives CASSLPDRFANTGELFF.

The chain employs TRBV6-1 and TRBJ2-6; 11 bases line up with TRBD1. Germline lookup yields CDR1 MNHNS and CDR2 SASEGT. J was trimmed by 1 base and V by 4 bases; bases with no gene match: 12. The CDR3 runs to 20 residues. The CDR3 nucleotides are TGTGCCAGCAGTGCGCCGTCGGACAGGGGGCGCTTGTCTGGGGCCAACGTCCTGACTTTC. Protein sequence: CASSAPSDRGRLSGANVLTF.

The rearrangement links TRBV19 to TRBJ1-5; 7 nucleotides align to TRBD1. V lost 1 base and J lost 1; bases outside the gene matches: 10. This CDR3 spans 18 amino acids. Germline CDR1 and CDR2: LNHDA and SQIVND (reference sequence). The CDR3 sequence is CASSIGGQRGLSNQPQHF. Here the CDR3 DNA reads TGTGCCAGTAGTATAGGGGGACAAAGGGGGCTAAGCAATCAGCCCCAGCATTTT.

The chain couples TRBV7-3 to TRBJ1-1; no reliable D call. The germline V gene has CDR1 SGHTA and CDR2 FQGTGA. The length of the CDR3 is 16 residues. The ends were cut back, 1 base at V and 1 base at J, with 13 bases in the middle. Here the CDR3 reads CASSLKVVGENTEAFF. The DNA of the CDR3 is TGTGCCAGCAGCTTAAAAGTGGTAGGAGAGAACACTGAAGCTTTCTTT.

The chain uses TRBV29-1 and TRBJ2-5; D remains ambiguous. Germline CDR1 is SQVTM and CDR2 is ANQGSEA. V lost 5 bases and J 4 bases, leaving 17 bases between the germline ends. This CDR3 has 14 residues. DNA of the CDR3: TGCAGCGTTTTCGATGCCTCCCGAGGAGAGACCCAGTACTTC. It encodes CSVFDASRGETQYF.

The chain uses TRBV6-6 and TRBJ1-5; 8 bases are a match to TRBD1. The CDR3 is 15 amino acids. CDR1 and CDR2 (germline): MNHNY, SVGAGI (reference sequence). With V trimmed by 8 bases and J by 2 bases, 8 bases remained unmatched. The DNA of the CDR3 is TGTGCCAGCCGAAAGGACAGGGACGGCAATCAGCCCCAGCATTTT. It yields the protein CASRKDRDGNQPQHF.

V usage is TRBV5-1 and J usage is TRBJ2-7; D may be TRBD1 (5 bases). Germline lookup yields CDR1 SGHRS and CDR2 YFSETQ. The CDR3 is made up of 15 amino acids. V was pared by 0 bases and J by 3 bases, with 13 bases between. CDR3 in DNA: TGCGCCAGCAGCTTGGCCCCCATCGACAGCTACGAGCAGTACTTC. This translates into CASSLAPIDSYEQYF.

In this sample, this clone turned up once. The chain combines TRBV4-1 with TRBJ2-2, with TRBD1 matching 9 bases. This CDR3 has 14 amino acids. The germline CDR1 and CDR2 sequences are MGHRA and YSYEKL. J lost 8 bases, V lost 4 bases, and 5 bases had no gene match. CDR3 loop: CASSPTGGAGELFF. CDR3 in DNA: TGCGCCAGCAGCCCGACAGGGGGAGCAGGGGAGCTGTTTTTT.

This CDR3 reads CASSVVKGDTEAFF. In DNA form, the CDR3 reads TGTGCCAGTAGTGTGGTGAAAGGGGACACTGAAGCTTTCTTT. The chain couples TRBV19 to TRBJ1-1; possibly TRBD1 for D (5 bases). CDR1 LNHDA and CDR2 SQIVND come from the germline V gene (reference sequence). The CDR3 totals 14 residues. The ends were cut back, 5 bases at V and 3 bases at J, with 13 bases in the middle.

This clone came up once. The chain has TRBV25-1 and TRBJ2-2, with TRBD2 as a possible D gene (6 bases). CDR3 size: 16 residues. Trimming took off 5 bases at V and 5 bases at J, with 18 bases between the two ends. Germline V gene sequence: CDR1 MGHDK, CDR2 SYGVNS. CDR3 bases: TGTGCCAGCAGTCCTCCCCTGGCAGGGAGGACCGGGGAGCTGTTTTTT. Its protein product is CASSPPLAGRTGELFF.

V is TRBV29-1 and J is TRBJ2-1; 8 nucleotides match TRBD2. Losses at the gene ends were 4 bases for V and 0 bases for J; bases not matched to a gene: 11. The length of the CDR3 is 17 residues. CDR1 is SQVTM, CDR2 ANQGSEA, per germline. CDR3 sequence reads: CSVVLRGGGFSYNEQFF. The CDR3 DNA is TGCAGCGTTGTATTAAGGGGCGGGGGGTTCTCCTACAATGAGCAGTTCTTC.

The V and J genes are TRBV27 and TRBJ2-3; 7 nucleotides match TRBD1. V trimming: 3 bases; J trimming: 0 bases; junction bases outside the gene matches: 3. The CDR3 length is 15 residues. Germline V CDR1 and CDR2: MNHEY, SMNVEV (reference sequence). The CDR3 here is CASSFKGASTDTQYF. The CDR3 nucleotides are TGTGCCAGCAGTTTCAAGGGGGCTAGCACAGATACGCAGTATTTT.

The chain couples TRBV29-1 to TRBJ2-7; 8 nucleotides match TRBD2. The CDR3 totals 15 residues. The V segment lost 0 bases and the J segment 4 bases; nucleotides outside the gene matches: 8. Germline V gene lookup returns CDR1 SQVTM and CDR2 ANQGSEA. The CDR3 loop is CSVEDRRGGRYEQYF. DNA for the CDR3: TGCAGCGTTGAAGATCGACGGGGGGGGAGATACGAGCAGTACTTC.

The CDR3 DNA follows: TGCGCCAGTTCCGGGACAGACGATCAGCCCCAGCATTTT. Translated: CASSGTDDQPQHF. V gene TRBV10-1 combines with J gene TRBJ1-5; TRBD1 matches 7 bases. V lost 9 bases to trimming and J lost 5 bases; unmatched junction nucleotides: 7. Looked up from germline, CDR1 is WNHNN and CDR2 is SYGVQD (reference sequence). The CDR3 runs 13 residues.

The chain links TRBV11-2 to TRBJ1-2; unclear D gene. The V gene lost 5 bases and the J gene lost 6 bases, with 13 bases spanning the gap. The CDR3 totals 13 residues. Germline V gene data show CDR1 as SGHAT and CDR2 as FQNNGV. The DNA of the CDR3 is TGTGCCAGCAGCCCAGAGCGCCTCCATGGCTACACCTTC. This gives the protein CASSPERLHGYTF.